These T cell receptor beta chains were read from a single sample in a study of blood T cell repertoires in COVID-19. Data came from immunoSEQ multiplex PCR; TCRdb stores just in-frame clones and leaves some out. The sample records a few hundred thousand clones, approximately 88% being singletons. The sequenced sample was PBMCs or T cells enriched from blood (not recorded which). These receptors originate from a man younger than 45 who had recovered from COVID-19. Each CDR3 is given with its conserved first and last residue. Each record gives: clone size, V gene, J gene, D gene, CDR3 protein, CDR3 DNA. A D gene is named only where the DNA matches it firmly. Rows may omit the clone size; those that give it use once, few, many or a size class.

clone size: NA
V gene: TRBV9
J gene: TRBJ2-3
D gene: NA
CDR3 protein: CASSVDEGGYPDTQYF
CDR3 DNA: TGTGCCAGCAGCGTAGATGAGGGGGGGTACCCAGATACGCAGTATTTT

clone size: NA
V gene: TRBV6-5
J gene: TRBJ2-7
D gene: TRBD2
CDR3 protein: CASSYPPAGGFDEQYF
CDR3 DNA: TGTGCCAGCAGTTACCCACCCGCGGGGGGGTTCGACGAGCAGTACTTC

clone size: once
V gene: TRBV27
J gene: TRBJ2-5
D gene: TRBD1
CDR3 protein: CASSSLGEGTVGETQYF
CDR3 DNA: TGTGCCAGCAGTTCCCTTGGTGAGGGGACAGTAGGGGAGACCCAGTACTTC

clone size: NA
V gene: TRBV4-1
J gene: TRBJ1-5
D gene: NA
CDR3 protein: CASSRAADQPQHF
CDR3 DNA: TGCGCCAGCAGCCGGGCAGCCGATCAGCCCCAGCATTTT

clone size: NA
V gene: TRBV27
J gene: TRBJ2-7
D gene: TRBD2
CDR3 protein: CASSSRVVERGGRYEQYF
CDR3 DNA: TGTGCCAGCAGTTCCCGCGTCGTGGAGCGGGGGGGCCGGTACGAGCAGTACTTC

clone size: NA
V gene: TRBV19
J gene: TRBJ2-7
D gene: NA
CDR3 protein: CASSIQGSYEQYF
CDR3 DNA: TGTGCCAGTAGTATTCAGGGGAGCTACGAGCAGTACTTC

clone size: once
V gene: TRBV5-1
J gene: TRBJ1-6
D gene: NA
CDR3 protein: CASSLEQANNSPLHF
CDR3 DNA: TGCGCCAGCAGCTTGGAACAGGCGAATAATTCACCCCTCCACTTT

clone size: once
V gene: TRBV18
J gene: TRBJ2-7
D gene: TRBD1
CDR3 protein: CASSPLRDRGDEQYF
CDR3 DNA: TGTGCCAGCTCCCCACTCCGTGACAGGGGAGACGAGCAGTACTTC

clone size: NA
V gene: TRBV29-1
J gene: TRBJ2-1
D gene: TRBD1
CDR3 protein: CSVGDRERSGQQFF
CDR3 DNA: TGCAGCGTTGGGGACAGGGAAAGGTCCGGTCAGCAGTTCTTC

clone size: once
V gene: TRBV3-1/TRBV3-2
J gene: TRBJ2-5
D gene: TRBD2
CDR3 protein: CASSQERTSGEQETQYF
CDR3 DNA: TGTGCCAGCAGCCAAGAACGTACTAGCGGTGAACAAGAGACCCAGTACTTC

clone size: once
V gene: TRBV29-1
J gene: TRBJ2-2
D gene: TRBD1
CDR3 protein: CSVQGQGNTGELFF
CDR3 DNA: TGCAGCGTGCAGGGACAGGGGAACACCGGGGAGCTGTTTTTT

clone size: NA
V gene: TRBV5-1
J gene: TRBJ2-7
D gene: NA
CDR3 protein: CASSFGSGLGGTYEQYF
CDR3 DNA: TGCGCCAGCAGCTTTGGCTCGGGACTCGGGGGAACCTACGAGCAGTACTTC

clone size: NA
V gene: TRBV6-1
J gene: TRBJ1-2
D gene: NA
CDR3 protein: CASSEGTTRIGYTF
CDR3 DNA: TGTGCCAGCAGCGAAGGGACAACTCGGATCGGCTACACCTTC

clone size: NA
V gene: TRBV28
J gene: TRBJ1-4
D gene: TRBD1
CDR3 protein: CASRGGQGGGEKLFF
CDR3 DNA: TGTGCCAGCAGGGGGGGACAGGGCGGCGGTGAAAAACTGTTTTTT

clone size: NA
V gene: TRBV28
J gene: TRBJ2-5
D gene: TRBD2
CDR3 protein: CASSQRGGMPLQYF
CDR3 DNA: TGTGCCAGCAGTCAGCGGGGGGGGATGCCATTGCAGTACTTC

clone size: once
V gene: TRBV11-2
J gene: TRBJ1-2
D gene: TRBD1
CDR3 protein: CASSLRQGPNYGYTF
CDR3 DNA: TGTGCCAGCAGCCTCCGACAGGGACCTAACTATGGCTACACCTTC

clone size: NA
V gene: TRBV28
J gene: TRBJ1-2
D gene: TRBD1
CDR3 protein: CASSRQGAGYGYTF
CDR3 DNA: TGTGCCAGCAGCCGACAGGGGGCTGGCTATGGCTACACCTTC

clone size: NA
V gene: TRBV29-1
J gene: TRBJ1-5
D gene: TRBD1
CDR3 protein: CSVGPGTANQPQHF
CDR3 DNA: TGCAGCGTTGGTCCCGGGACAGCAAATCAGCCCCAGCATTTT

clone size: NA
V gene: TRBV24-1
J gene: TRBJ1-1
D gene: TRBD1
CDR3 protein: CATSEAGGIAEAFF
CDR3 DNA: TGTGCCACCAGTGAGGCAGGGGGTATCGCTGAAGCTTTCTTT

clone size: NA
V gene: TRBV27
J gene: TRBJ2-3
D gene: TRBD2
CDR3 protein: CASSLLAGGLGSTDTQYF
CDR3 DNA: TGTGCCAGCAGTTTACTAGCGGGGGGGCTTGGTAGCACAGATACGCAGTATTTT

clone size: NA
V gene: TRBV6-5
J gene: TRBJ1-2
D gene: TRBD1
CDR3 protein: CASSPPTGVDGYTF
CDR3 DNA: TGTGCCAGCAGTCCGCCGACAGGGGTGGATGGCTACACCTTC

clone size: NA
V gene: TRBV29-1
J gene: TRBJ1-2
D gene: NA
CDR3 protein: CSVGAEYYGYTF
CDR3 DNA: TGCAGCGTTGGGGCAGAGTACTATGGCTACACCTTC

clone size: NA
V gene: TRBV25-1
J gene: TRBJ1-4
D gene: NA
CDR3 protein: CASSELSQVGEKLFF
CDR3 DNA: TGTGCCAGCAGTGAATTAAGCCAAGTTGGTGAAAAACTGTTTTTT

clone size: NA
V gene: TRBV5-6
J gene: TRBJ1-1
D gene: TRBD1
CDR3 protein: CASSLEPGGMRNTEAFF
CDR3 DNA: TGTGCCAGCAGCTTGGAGCCAGGGGGCATGAGGAACACTGAAGCTTTCTTT

clone size: NA
V gene: TRBV19
J gene: TRBJ1-2
D gene: NA
CDR3 protein: CASRFEANYGYTF
CDR3 DNA: TGTGCCAGCCGATTCGAGGCTAACTATGGCTACACCTTC

clone size: few
V gene: TRBV2
J gene: TRBJ1-2
D gene: TRBD1
CDR3 protein: CASSQGQRYGYTF
CDR3 DNA: TGTGCCAGCAGCCAGGGACAGAGATATGGCTACACCTTC

clone size: NA
V gene: TRBV13
J gene: TRBJ2-7
D gene: NA
CDR3 protein: CASSLGGTRSYEQYF
CDR3 DNA: TGTGCCAGTAGCTTAGGAGGCACTAGATCCTACGAGCAGTACTTC

clone size: NA
V gene: TRBV10-1
J gene: TRBJ1-1
D gene: NA
CDR3 protein: CASREKPTTEAFF
CDR3 DNA: TGCGCCAGCAGAGAAAAGCCAACCACTGAAGCTTTCTTT

clone size: NA
V gene: TRBV7-9
J gene: TRBJ1-2
D gene: TRBD1
CDR3 protein: CASQGAGGYTF
CDR3 DNA: TGTGCCAGCCAGGGGGCTGGCGGCTACACCTTC

clone size: NA
V gene: TRBV11-2
J gene: TRBJ1-1
D gene: NA
CDR3 protein: CASLTVGGQAFF
CDR3 DNA: TGTGCCAGCCTAACGGTCGGGGGGCAAGCTTTCTTT

clone size: NA
V gene: TRBV9
J gene: TRBJ2-3
D gene: NA
CDR3 protein: CASRPAGRADTQYF
CDR3 DNA: TGTGCCAGCAGACCGGCAGGCCGAGCAGATACGCAGTATTTT

clone size: NA
V gene: TRBV2
J gene: TRBJ1-2
D gene: TRBD1
CDR3 protein: CASSLGQDYGYTF
CDR3 DNA: TGTGCCAGCAGCCTCGGACAGGACTATGGCTACACCTTC

clone size: NA
V gene: TRBV5-3
J gene: TRBJ1-6
D gene: NA
CDR3 protein: CARSLTRGPSTYNSPLHF
CDR3 DNA: TGTGCCAGAAGCTTGACACGGGGTCCCTCAACCTATAATTCACCCCTCCACTTT

clone size: NA
V gene: TRBV10-3
J gene: TRBJ2-5
D gene: TRBD2
CDR3 protein: CAISPATSGEQTQYF
CDR3 DNA: TGTGCCATCAGTCCCGCGACTAGCGGGGAACAGACCCAGTACTTC

clone size: NA
V gene: TRBV3-1/TRBV3-2
J gene: TRBJ1-1
D gene: TRBD1
CDR3 protein: CASSLLPTGGVTEAFF
CDR3 DNA: TGTGCCAGCAGCCTACTACCGACAGGGGGCGTCACTGAAGCTTTCTTT

clone size: few
V gene: TRBV5-1
J gene: TRBJ1-3
D gene: NA
CDR3 protein: CASMPGGFSGNTIYF
CDR3 DNA: TGCGCCAGCATGCCGGGGGGTTTTTCGGGAAACACCATATATTTT

clone size: NA
V gene: TRBV28
J gene: TRBJ1-6
D gene: TRBD1
CDR3 protein: CASTLDRGSSPLHF
CDR3 DNA: TGTGCCAGCACGCTGGACAGGGGGAGTTCACCCCTCCACTTT

clone size: NA
V gene: TRBV15
J gene: TRBJ2-7
D gene: TRBD2
CDR3 protein: CATSRDSGGLEQYF
CDR3 DNA: TGTGCCACCAGCAGAGATAGCGGGGGGCTCGAGCAGTACTTC

clone size: NA
V gene: TRBV14
J gene: TRBJ1-2
D gene: NA
CDR3 protein: CASSRHSNYGYTF
CDR3 DNA: TGTGCCAGCAGCCGGCATTCTAACTATGGCTACACCTTC

clone size: NA
V gene: TRBV27
J gene: TRBJ1-6
D gene: NA
CDR3 protein: CASKPSGYNSPLHF
CDR3 DNA: TGTGCCAGCAAACCCTCGGGGTATAATTCACCCCTCCACTTT

clone size: once
V gene: TRBV28
J gene: TRBJ2-7
D gene: NA
CDR3 protein: CASSSGQTSSYEQYF
CDR3 DNA: TGTGCCAGCAGTTCGGGACAAACGAGCTCCTACGAGCAGTACTTC

clone size: NA
V gene: TRBV7-9
J gene: TRBJ1-2
D gene: TRBD1
CDR3 protein: CASSKTGTGVSNYGYTF
CDR3 DNA: TGTGCCAGCAGCAAAACCGGGACAGGGGTGTCTAACTATGGCTACACCTTC

clone size: NA
V gene: TRBV7-3
J gene: TRBJ2-3
D gene: TRBD2
CDR3 protein: CASSLNSAGGGTDTQYF
CDR3 DNA: TGTGCCAGCAGCTTAAACAGTGCGGGAGGGGGTACAGATACGCAGTATTTT

clone size: once
V gene: TRBV2
J gene: TRBJ2-7
D gene: TRBD1
CDR3 protein: CASRGDRGIQYEQYF
CDR3 DNA: TGTGCCAGCAGGGGGGACAGGGGGATACAATACGAGCAGTACTTC

clone size: NA
V gene: TRBV5-1
J gene: TRBJ2-7
D gene: NA
CDR3 protein: CASSKDGEITYEQYF
CDR3 DNA: TGCGCCAGCAGCAAGGACGGGGAGATTACCTACGAGCAGTACTTC

clone size: NA
V gene: TRBV27
J gene: TRBJ1-4
D gene: TRBD1
CDR3 protein: CASSPTDRVEEKLFF
CDR3 DNA: TGTGCCAGCAGTCCTACGGACAGGGTAGAGGAAAAACTGTTTTTT

clone size: NA
V gene: TRBV5-1
J gene: TRBJ1-2
D gene: TRBD1
CDR3 protein: CASSWDRGSYYGYTF
CDR3 DNA: TGCGCCAGCAGCTGGGACAGGGGAAGTTACTATGGCTACACCTTC

clone size: once
V gene: TRBV14
J gene: TRBJ2-7
D gene: NA
CDR3 protein: CASSQSLGWMAGRTEQYF
CDR3 DNA: TGTGCCAGCAGCCAAAGTTTGGGATGGATGGCGGGCCGCACTGAGCAGTACTTC

clone size: NA
V gene: TRBV7-9
J gene: TRBJ2-4
D gene: TRBD2
CDR3 protein: CASSTSTSLNIQYF
CDR3 DNA: TGTGCCAGCAGCACGTCGACTAGCTTGAACATTCAGTACTTC

clone size: NA
V gene: TRBV7-9
J gene: TRBJ2-3
D gene: TRBD2
CDR3 protein: CASSFPSGGPSTDTQYF
CDR3 DNA: TGTGCCAGCAGCTTCCCTAGCGGGGGTCCTAGCACAGATACGCAGTATTTT

clone size: NA
V gene: TRBV5-1
J gene: TRBJ2-1
D gene: TRBD1
CDR3 protein: CASSPGQNNEQFF
CDR3 DNA: TGCGCCAGCAGCCCGGGACAGAACAATGAGCAGTTCTTC

clone size: NA
V gene: TRBV18
J gene: TRBJ2-1
D gene: NA
CDR3 protein: CASSPGGSSYNEQFF
CDR3 DNA: TGTGCCAGCTCACCGGGGGGAAGCTCCTACAATGAGCAGTTCTTC

clone size: NA
V gene: TRBV7-9
J gene: TRBJ1-2
D gene: TRBD1
CDR3 protein: CASSFMTGVGYTF
CDR3 DNA: TGTGCCAGCAGCTTTATGACAGGGGTCGGCTACACCTTC

clone size: NA
V gene: TRBV24-1
J gene: TRBJ1-1
D gene: NA
CDR3 protein: CATSRGTEAFF
CDR3 DNA: TGTGCCACCTCCCGGGGGACTGAAGCTTTCTTT

clone size: NA
V gene: TRBV28
J gene: TRBJ1-6
D gene: NA
CDR3 protein: CASSFWAREDSPLHF
CDR3 DNA: TGTGCCAGCAGCTTTTGGGCCAGGGAAGATTCACCCCTCCACTTT

clone size: NA
V gene: TRBV6-5
J gene: TRBJ1-5
D gene: NA
CDR3 protein: CATRGWGAGNQPQHF
CDR3 DNA: TGTGCCACCAGGGGTTGGGGCGCCGGCAATCAGCCCCAGCATTTT

clone size: NA
V gene: TRBV2
J gene: TRBJ2-7
D gene: NA
CDR3 protein: CASSGGHYEQYF
CDR3 DNA: TGTGCCAGCAGTGGCGGTCACTACGAGCAGTACTTC

clone size: NA
V gene: TRBV7-3
J gene: TRBJ2-7
D gene: NA
CDR3 protein: CASSLMTGYEQYF
CDR3 DNA: TGTGCCAGCAGCTTAATGACGGGTTACGAGCAGTACTTC

clone size: NA
V gene: TRBV4-1
J gene: TRBJ2-5
D gene: NA
CDR3 protein: CASSQGTEETQYF
CDR3 DNA: TGCGCCAGCAGCCAAGGGACAGAAGAGACCCAGTACTTC

clone size: NA
V gene: TRBV9
J gene: TRBJ1-4
D gene: TRBD1
CDR3 protein: CASSVGPQGAEKLFF
CDR3 DNA: TGTGCCAGCAGCGTAGGTCCGCAGGGGGCTGAAAAACTGTTTTTT